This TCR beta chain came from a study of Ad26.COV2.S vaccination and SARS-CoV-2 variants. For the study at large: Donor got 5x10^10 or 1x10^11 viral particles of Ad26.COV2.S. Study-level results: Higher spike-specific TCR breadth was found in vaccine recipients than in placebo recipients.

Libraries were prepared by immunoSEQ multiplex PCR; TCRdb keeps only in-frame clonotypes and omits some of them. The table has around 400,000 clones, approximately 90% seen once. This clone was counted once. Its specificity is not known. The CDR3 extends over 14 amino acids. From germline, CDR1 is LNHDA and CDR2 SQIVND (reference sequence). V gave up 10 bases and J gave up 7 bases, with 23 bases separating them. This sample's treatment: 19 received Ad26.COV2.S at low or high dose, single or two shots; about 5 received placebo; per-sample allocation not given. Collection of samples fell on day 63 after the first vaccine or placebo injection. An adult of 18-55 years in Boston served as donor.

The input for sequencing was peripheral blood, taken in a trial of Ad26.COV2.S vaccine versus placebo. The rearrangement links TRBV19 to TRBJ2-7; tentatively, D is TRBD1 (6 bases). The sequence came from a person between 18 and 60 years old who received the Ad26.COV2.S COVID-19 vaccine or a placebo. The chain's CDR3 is CATSQGRVVGEQYF. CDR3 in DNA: TGTGCCACTTCTCAGGGGCGGGTGGTCGGGGAGCAGTACTTC.